Listed below are T cell receptor beta chains from one sample, sequenced in a study of OX40 agonist ivuxolimab in advanced cancers. The assay was immunoSEQ multiplex PCR, and TCRdb's table has in-frame clones only and misses some. The table lists around 94,000 clones, 92% of them singletons. The sample consisted of CD4+ or CD8+ T cells sorted from blood, taken in a trial of the OX40 agonist ivuxolimab. These receptors originate from an adult with an advanced solid tumor such as melanoma, head and neck, liver or kidney cancer. Each CDR3 is given with its conserved first and last residue. Each record gives: clone size, J gene, V gene, D gene, CDR3 DNA, CDR3 protein. The D gene is left open where the match is weak. Clone size is not always given. Where it is, it says once, few, many or a class for expanded clones.

NA,TRBJ1-5,TRBV6-1,NA,TGTGCCAGCAGTGAGTGGGGGGCCTTTAATAGCAATCAGCCCCAGCATTTT,CASSEWGAFNSNQPQHF
NA,TRBJ2-7,TRBV4-1,NA,TGCGCCAGCAGCCAAGGTAGGGGAACGCTCTACGAGCAGTACTTC,CASSQGRGTLYEQYF
NA,TRBJ1-2,TRBV4-1,TRBD1,TGCGCCAGCAGCCAAGACCAATCATCGGTAGGGGGCGCGGGCTACACCTTC,CASSQDQSSVGGAGYTF
once,TRBJ2-7,TRBV10-2,TRBD2,TGCGCCTCCCTCCGGGGGGACTACGAGCAGTACTTC,CASLRGDYEQYF
NA,TRBJ2-1,TRBV10-1,NA,TGCGCCAGCAGTGATGCAGGGCAAATGGGTGAGCAGTTCTTC,CASSDAGQMGEQFF
NA,TRBJ1-1,TRBV29-1,NA,TGCAGCGTGATACAGGATATCACTGAAGCTTTCTTT,CSVIQDITEAFF
NA,TRBJ2-1,TRBV5-1,TRBD2,TGCGCCAGCAGCTTGGGGCGGGGGGGACCCTACAATGAGCAGTTCTTC,CASSLGRGGPYNEQFF
NA,TRBJ2-3,TRBV15,NA,TGTGCCACCAGCAGAGTAGGAGATACGCAGTATTTT,CATSRVGDTQYF
NA,TRBJ1-2,TRBV6-5,TRBD1,TGTGCCAGTACCCCCGGACAGGCCCCCTATGGCTACACCTTC,CASTPGQAPYGYTF
NA,TRBJ2-2,TRBV30,TRBD2,TGTGCCTGGGATTGGCGGGAGCGTGAGGAGCTGTTTTTT,CAWDWREREELFF
once,TRBJ1-2,TRBV14,NA,TGTGCCAGCAGCCAAGAACGGGGAGCTATTAACTATGGCTACACCTTC,CASSQERGAINYGYTF
NA,TRBJ1-4,TRBV28,NA,TGTGCCAGCACGGCGAGAACCTGGGACCGACTCAACCTGAATGAAAAACTGTTTTTT,CASTARTWDRLNLNEKLFF
NA,TRBJ2-1,TRBV13,TRBD2,TGTGCCAGCAGCCTCGAGGGTGACTCTGGACTAGCGGGAGATAATGAGCAGTTCTTC,CASSLEGDSGLAGDNEQFF
NA,TRBJ1-5,TRBV6-1,NA,TGTGCCAGCAGTGCCACCGGGACCCATCCACGTCAGCCCCAGCATTTT,CASSATGTHPRQPQHF
NA,TRBJ1-2,TRBV14,NA,TGTGCCAGCAGCCGCACAGGGAACTATGGCTACACCTTC,CASSRTGNYGYTF
NA,TRBJ2-7,TRBV19,TRBD2,TGTGCCAGTAGTAGACTAGCCCAAATTCACTACGAGCAGTACTTC,CASSRLAQIHYEQYF
NA,TRBJ2-3,TRBV6-1,NA,TGTGCCAGCAGTGAAGCGATAGAAAGGGGTGGCACAGATACGCAGTATTTT,CASSEAIERGGTDTQYF
NA,TRBJ2-7,TRBV29-1,NA,TGCAGCGTTGAACAGGACGACTACGAGCAGTACTTC,CSVEQDDYEQYF
NA,TRBJ1-1,TRBV13,NA,TGTGCCAGCAGCGAGAGACAGCGAGGGTTGAACACTGAAGCTTTCTTT,CASSERQRGLNTEAFF
NA,TRBJ2-1,TRBV2,TRBD2,TGTGCCAGCAGTGGGACTAGCGGAAACTCCTACAATGAGCAGTTCTTC,CASSGTSGNSYNEQFF
NA,TRBJ2-2,TRBV2,NA,TGTGCCAGCGAAGGAGTTAATTCCGGGGAGCTGTTTTTT,CASEGVNSGELFF
once,TRBJ2-7,TRBV2,TRBD1,TGTGCCAGCAGATACACCGGGACAGAGGACTACGAGCAGTACTTC,CASRYTGTEDYEQYF
NA,TRBJ2-1,TRBV27,TRBD1,TGTGCCAGCAGTCCCGGGACAGGGGGAATGACTGAGCAGTTCTTC,CASSPGTGGMTEQFF
NA,TRBJ2-7,TRBV5-5,TRBD2,TGTGCCAGCAACCTAGCGGGAGCGGGCAACGAGCAGTACTTC,CASNLAGAGNEQYF
few,TRBJ2-7,TRBV4-2,NA,TGTGCCAGCAGCCAAGACCCGGGACACAGGGATAACGAGCAGTACTTC,CASSQDPGHRDNEQYF
NA,TRBJ1-1,TRBV6-1,NA,TGTGCCAGCAGTGCGGGGAGGACTGAAGCTTTCTTT,CASSAGRTEAFF
few,TRBJ1-1,TRBV25-1,NA,TGTGCCAGCAGTGTTGCAGGGAACACTGAAGCTTTCTTT,CASSVAGNTEAFF
NA,TRBJ2-5,TRBV7-2,TRBD1,TGTGCCAGCAGCTTAAAGGGGGCAGAAGAGACCCAGTACTTC,CASSLKGAEETQYF
NA,TRBJ2-7,TRBV5-6,NA,TGTGCCAGCAGCTTGGTCGGCAGGGACAATTACGAGCAGTACTTC,CASSLVGRDNYEQYF
once,TRBJ1-2,TRBV7-8,TRBD1,TGTGCCAGCAGCTTTGGAACAGGGGTTGTAAGCTACACCTTC,CASSFGTGVVSYTF
NA,TRBJ1-2,TRBV7-6,NA,TGTGCCAGCAGTCCTAACCCCTCTATACTCTATGGCTACACCTTC,CASSPNPSILYGYTF
NA,TRBJ2-3,TRBV18,NA,TGTGCCAGCTCACCAATTGATTTGGCCCCCACAGATACGCAGTATTTT,CASSPIDLAPTDTQYF
NA,TRBJ2-7,TRBV30,NA,TGTGCCTGGAGTCCCTCCCCGGGCCCAAGCGAGCAGTACTTC,CAWSPSPGPSEQYF
NA,TRBJ2-3,TRBV27,NA,TGTGCCAGCAGCCCCGAGGGGGGCGGTACGCAGTATTTT,CASSPEGGGTQYF
NA,TRBJ1-1,TRBV7-2,NA,TGTGCCAGCAGCTTAGGTGCCTCCGTGAACACTGAAGCTTTCTTT,CASSLGASVNTEAFF
NA,TRBJ2-5,TRBV9,TRBD2,TGTGCCAGCAGCGGACTAGCGGGAGGGCCCGGGGTGACCCAGTACTTC,CASSGLAGGPGVTQYF
NA,TRBJ1-1,TRBV6-6,NA,TGTGCCAGCAGTTACGGGTTCGAGGATGAAGCTTTCTTT,CASSYGFEDEAFF
NA,TRBJ2-1,TRBV2,NA,TGTGCCAGCAGTGAAGGGGTAGCGTTCCTTAATGAGCAGTTCTTC,CASSEGVAFLNEQFF
NA,TRBJ1-3,TRBV13,TRBD1,TGTGCCAGCAGCTATGGAAACAGGGGGCTTGGAAACACCATATATTTT,CASSYGNRGLGNTIYF
NA,TRBJ1-2,TRBV29-1,NA,TGCAGCGTACCAAATTCTAGGCGCTATGGCTACACCTTC,CSVPNSRRYGYTF
NA,TRBJ2-1,TRBV7-9,NA,TGTGCCAGCAGCTTGGTACCCTCCTACAATGAGCAGTTCTTC,CASSLVPSYNEQFF
NA,TRBJ2-1,TRBV27,NA,TGTGCCAGCAGTTTGTCGGGGTCAGGTGAGCAGTTCTTC,CASSLSGSGEQFF
NA,TRBJ1-1,TRBV6-5,NA,TGTGCCAGCAGTTACTCGGAGGGCAGGCATGAAGCTTTCTTT,CASSYSEGRHEAFF
NA,TRBJ2-7,TRBV4-1,TRBD1,TGCGCCAGCAGCCAAGTCGGGGGTACCGGGACAGGGGGCTACGAGCAGTACTTC,CASSQVGGTGTGGYEQYF
once,TRBJ2-7,TRBV5-4,TRBD2,TGTGCCAGCAGCGGCGGACTAGAGTTGAGCGAGCAGTACTTC,CASSGGLELSEQYF
NA,TRBJ1-6,TRBV5-4,NA,TGTGCCAGCAGCGCTACAGGGCTCGGTTCACCCCTCCACTTT,CASSATGLGSPLHF
NA,TRBJ1-5,TRBV6-6,NA,TGTGCCAGCAGTCCCGGGTCCCCTGGTAGACAGCCCCAGCATTTT,CASSPGSPGRQPQHF
once,TRBJ2-1,TRBV4-1,TRBD2,TGCGCCAGCAGCCAAGTTCCCCAAGCGGGAGGGCCTGGGAATGAGCAGTTCTTC,CASSQVPQAGGPGNEQFF
NA,TRBJ2-3,TRBV4-3,TRBD2,TGCGCCAGCAGCCAAGTCTTAATAGCGGGGGCCCCGGGAGATACGCAGTATTTT,CASSQVLIAGAPGDTQYF
NA,TRBJ1-1,TRBV6-5,NA,TGTGCCAGCAGTTACTCTCGCCTCGGGACTGAAGCTTTCTTT,CASSYSRLGTEAFF
NA,TRBJ1-2,TRBV30,NA,TGTGCCCGATGGGAGGTCGGCTACACCTTC,CARWEVGYTF
once,TRBJ1-3,TRBV10-3,NA,TGTGCCATCAGTACCTCCGGGACGGGAGGGGACACCATATATTTT,CAISTSGTGGDTIYF
NA,TRBJ2-1,TRBV27,NA,TGTGCCAGTAAGGGGGGAGGAGGTTTCGATGAGCAGTTCTTC,CASKGGGGFDEQFF
NA,TRBJ1-2,TRBV9,TRBD1,TGTGCCAGCAGCGGCCAGGGGGGACATGGCTACACCTTC,CASSGQGGHGYTF